This T cell receptor beta chain was observed in a study of lymphopenia after photon versus proton radiotherapy. Notes on the study in general: Proton therapy kept repertoires fairly stable, unlike photons, which gained effector/memory cells. Oligoclonal CD8+ Temra expansion after nadir drove photon patients' diversity drop.

The method was immunoSEQ multiplex PCR; TCRdb's version includes in-frame clones alone and lacks a portion of them. Of 150,000 to 200,000 clones listed, roughly nine tenths are singletons. Comment on this clone: Its antigen is not identified.

The source material was peripheral blood, sampled from a patient treated with photon-based radiotherapy. The sequence was collected from a man aged 50-59 years with gastric cancer.

The CDR3 spells CASSYSQGGYEQYF. The CDR3 nucleotides read TGTGCCAGCAGTTACTCGCAGGGGGGCTACGAGCAGTACTTC. The chain links TRBV6-6 to TRBJ2-7; possibly TRBD1 for D (7 bases). V was cut by 0 bases and J by 3 bases, with 9 bases left in between. This CDR3 is 14 amino acids long. The germline V gene has CDR1 MNHNY and CDR2 SVGAGI (reference sequence).